A selection of T cell receptor beta chains follows, all from one sample in a study of glioma-infiltrating T cells after dendritic cell vaccination. Measured with immunoSEQ multiplex PCR; TCRdb has only the in-frame clones, and not every one. Altogether 80,000 to 95,000 clones are present, around 85% being singletons, with the ten largest covering 2.5% to 3%. The specimen comprised blood, sampled before dendritic cell vaccination. The receptors here all came from a human donor with glioblastoma. CDR3s include the opening cysteine and the closing phenylalanine or tryptophan. The order of the fields is clone size, D gene, J gene, V gene, CDR3 protein, CDR3 DNA. The D gene is left open where the match is weak. Not all rows give a size; the values are once, few, many and, for expanded clones, a class.

abundance: .; d_gene: TRBD2; j_gene: TRBJ2-5; v_gene: TRBV7-2; CDR3aa: CASSLVGTSGQETQYF; CDR3nt: TGTGCCAGCAGCTTAGTCGGGACTAGCGGGCAAGAGACCCAGTACTTC
abundance: .; d_gene: TRBD1; j_gene: TRBJ2-7; v_gene: TRBV5-1; CDR3aa: CASSQTGTGGLDEQYF; CDR3nt: TGCGCCAGCAGCCAGACGGGGACAGGGGGGCTCGACGAGCAGTACTTC
abundance: .; d_gene: .; j_gene: TRBJ2-3; v_gene: TRBV4-2; CDR3aa: CASSQEFTDTQYF; CDR3nt: TGTGCCAGCAGCCAGGAGTTCACAGATACGCAGTATTTT
abundance: many; d_gene: TRBD1; j_gene: TRBJ2-1; v_gene: TRBV4-1; CDR3aa: CASRLTGEAYNEQFF; CDR3nt: TGCGCCAGCAGACTGACAGGGGAAGCCTACAATGAGCAGTTCTTC
abundance: .; d_gene: TRBD1; j_gene: TRBJ1-2; v_gene: TRBV25-1; CDR3aa: CASSPPGQGGSGYTF; CDR3nt: TGTGCCAGCAGCCCACCGGGACAGGGGGGGTCTGGCTACACCTTC
abundance: once; d_gene: .; j_gene: TRBJ1-1; v_gene: TRBV29-1; CDR3aa: CSSSQANTEAFF; CDR3nt: TGCAGCTCTTCACAGGCGAACACTGAAGCTTTCTTT
abundance: .; d_gene: TRBD1; j_gene: TRBJ1-1; v_gene: TRBV2; CDR3aa: CANRPGTGAEAFF; CDR3nt: TGTGCCAACAGGCCAGGGACAGGGGCTGAAGCTTTCTTT
abundance: .; d_gene: TRBD1; j_gene: TRBJ2-5; v_gene: TRBV2; CDR3aa: CASSEKGQGVSTQYF; CDR3nt: TGTGCCAGCAGTGAAAAAGGACAGGGTGTTTCGACCCAGTACTTC
abundance: .; d_gene: TRBD2; j_gene: TRBJ2-3; v_gene: TRBV6-4; CDR3aa: CASSARLAGTDTQYF; CDR3nt: TGTGCCAGCAGTGCCAGACTAGCGGGGACAGATACGCAGTATTTT
abundance: .; d_gene: TRBD1; j_gene: TRBJ2-3; v_gene: TRBV9; CDR3aa: CASSAWTGGRVTQYF; CDR3nt: TGTGCCAGCAGCGCATGGACAGGGGGACGGGTTACGCAGTATTTT
abundance: .; d_gene: .; j_gene: TRBJ2-5; v_gene: TRBV2; CDR3aa: CASISTPQLAQETQYF; CDR3nt: TGTGCCAGCATCTCCACCCCCCAACTAGCTCAAGAGACCCAGTACTTC
abundance: once; d_gene: TRBD1; j_gene: TRBJ1-2; v_gene: TRBV7-8; CDR3aa: CASSSGGGQGAARYGYTF; CDR3nt: TGTGCCAGCAGCTCCGGTGGGGGACAGGGGGCGGCGCGCTATGGCTACACCTTC
abundance: .; d_gene: TRBD2; j_gene: TRBJ2-7; v_gene: TRBV15; CDR3aa: CATRDPGGRAGRGYEQYF; CDR3nt: TGTGCCACCAGGGACCCTGGCGGGAGGGCCGGTAGGGGCTACGAGCAGTACTTC
abundance: .; d_gene: .; j_gene: TRBJ1-1; v_gene: TRBV10-3; CDR3aa: CAISLTQNRGAFF; CDR3nt: TGTGCCATCAGTCTTACACAAAACAGAGGGGCTTTCTTT
abundance: .; d_gene: TRBD1; j_gene: TRBJ2-7; v_gene: TRBV27; CDR3aa: CASSPQGWSYEQYF; CDR3nt: TGTGCCAGCAGTCCACAGGGGTGGTCCTACGAGCAGTACTTC
abundance: .; d_gene: TRBD2; j_gene: TRBJ2-2; v_gene: TRBV5-1; CDR3aa: CASSLNRPSGYTGELFF; CDR3nt: TGCGCCAGCAGCCTCAACCGGCCTAGCGGCTATACCGGGGAGCTGTTTTTT
abundance: .; d_gene: .; j_gene: TRBJ1-1; v_gene: TRBV2; CDR3aa: CVDSNPNTEAFF; CDR3nt: TGTGTCGACAGCAACCCAAACACTGAAGCTTTCTTT
abundance: few; d_gene: .; j_gene: TRBJ2-7; v_gene: TRBV12-5; CDR3aa: CASGFAGPMSSYEQYF; CDR3nt: TGTGCTAGTGGTTTCGCAGGGCCGATGAGCTCCTACGAGCAGTACTTC
abundance: .; d_gene: .; j_gene: TRBJ2-5; v_gene: TRBV28; CDR3aa: CASSLPGAETQYF; CDR3nt: TGTGCCAGCAGTTTACCAGGCGCGGAGACCCAGTACTTC
abundance: .; d_gene: .; j_gene: TRBJ2-3; v_gene: TRBV27; CDR3aa: CATTPLTGTDTQYF; CDR3nt: TGTGCCACCACCCCTTTGACTGGGACAGATACGCAGTATTTT
abundance: few; d_gene: TRBD1; j_gene: TRBJ1-1; v_gene: TRBV5-6; CDR3aa: CASSTPKTGTNTEAFF; CDR3nt: TGTGCCAGCAGCACACCGAAGACAGGGACGAACACTGAAGCTTTCTTT
abundance: .; d_gene: .; j_gene: TRBJ2-5; v_gene: TRBV2; CDR3aa: CASSGGGTTQETQYF; CDR3nt: TGTGCCAGCAGTGGTGGCGGGACCACCCAAGAGACCCAGTACTTC
abundance: few; d_gene: TRBD2; j_gene: TRBJ2-7; v_gene: TRBV10-1; CDR3aa: CASSDGASGTYEQYF; CDR3nt: TGCGCCAGCAGTGATGGGGCTAGCGGGACCTACGAGCAGTACTTC
abundance: .; d_gene: .; j_gene: TRBJ1-1; v_gene: TRBV30; CDR3aa: CAWGGTGAFF; CDR3nt: TGTGCCTGGGGGGGTACAGGGGCTTTCTTT
abundance: .; d_gene: .; j_gene: TRBJ1-4; v_gene: TRBV5-1; CDR3aa: CASSFLGVSEKLFF; CDR3nt: TGCGCCAGCAGCTTCCTCGGGGTTAGCGAAAAACTGTTTTTT
abundance: .; d_gene: .; j_gene: TRBJ2-5; v_gene: TRBV19; CDR3aa: CASRGGGTETQYF; CDR3nt: TGTGCCAGTAGGGGCGGGGGCACGGAGACCCAGTACTTC
abundance: .; d_gene: TRBD2; j_gene: TRBJ2-4; v_gene: TRBV2; CDR3aa: CASSYVGTSENIQYF; CDR3nt: TGTGCCAGCAGTTACGTCGGGACTAGCGAAAACATTCAGTACTTC
abundance: once; d_gene: .; j_gene: TRBJ1-1; v_gene: TRBV11-2; CDR3aa: CASSPRQTEAFF; CDR3nt: TGTGCCAGCAGCCCGCGGCAAACTGAAGCTTTCTTT
abundance: .; d_gene: .; j_gene: TRBJ2-7; v_gene: TRBV5-1; CDR3aa: CASSPGLTNPYEQYF; CDR3nt: TGCGCCAGCAGCCCGGGACTTACGAATCCCTACGAGCAGTACTTC
abundance: .; d_gene: .; j_gene: TRBJ2-7; v_gene: TRBV10-2; CDR3aa: CASKDSGTHEQYF; CDR3nt: TGCGCCAGCAAGGACAGCGGGACACACGAGCAGTACTTC
abundance: once; d_gene: .; j_gene: TRBJ1-3; v_gene: TRBV6-5; CDR3aa: CASSYSAGFSGNTIYF; CDR3nt: TGTGCCAGCAGTTACTCCGCCGGGTTCTCTGGAAACACCATATATTTT
abundance: .; d_gene: TRBD1; j_gene: TRBJ1-1; v_gene: TRBV7-2; CDR3aa: CASSRVRGSNTEAFF; CDR3nt: TGTGCCAGCAGCCGTGTCAGGGGGAGTAACACTGAAGCTTTCTTT
abundance: .; d_gene: TRBD2; j_gene: TRBJ2-1; v_gene: TRBV6-9; CDR3aa: CASSYWTSGYNEQFF; CDR3nt: TGTGCCAGCAGTTATTGGACTAGCGGATACAATGAGCAGTTCTTC
abundance: .; d_gene: TRBD1; j_gene: TRBJ1-3; v_gene: TRBV5-1; CDR3aa: CASTTGGSGNTIYF; CDR3nt: TGCGCCAGCACCACAGGGGGCTCTGGAAACACCATATATTTT
abundance: once; d_gene: TRBD1; j_gene: TRBJ1-2; v_gene: TRBV7-3; CDR3aa: CASSSTDRGRNYGYTF; CDR3nt: TGTGCCAGCAGCTCCACGGACAGGGGGCGTAACTATGGCTACACCTTC
abundance: .; d_gene: .; j_gene: TRBJ2-7; v_gene: TRBV4-1; CDR3aa: CASSQPGISYEQYF; CDR3nt: TGCGCCAGCAGCCAGCCCGGGATTTCCTACGAGCAGTACTTC
abundance: .; d_gene: TRBD1; j_gene: TRBJ2-7; v_gene: TRBV5-1; CDR3aa: CASSNGQGRSYEQYF; CDR3nt: TGCGCCAGCAGCAATGGACAGGGGAGGTCCTACGAGCAGTACTTC
abundance: .; d_gene: .; j_gene: TRBJ1-3; v_gene: TRBV7-2; CDR3aa: CASSLWGGNSGNTIYF; CDR3nt: TGTGCCAGCAGCTTATGGGGGGGAAACTCTGGAAACACCATATATTTT
abundance: .; d_gene: .; j_gene: TRBJ2-5; v_gene: TRBV29-1; CDR3aa: CSVEVWRETQYF; CDR3nt: TGCAGCGTTGAAGTGTGGAGAGAGACCCAGTACTTC